Given below is one T cell receptor beta chain in context. This clone has only one observation. Its antigen remains undetermined. No base-level quality is on record; no much larger clone is a single base apart. The data originate from a study of T cells after posttransplantation cyclophosphamide listed by TCRdb under 2016. For the study in its entirety: Using TRB sequencing, the study followed how the T cell repertoire rebuilt after myeloablative bone marrow transplantation with posttransplantation cyclophosphamide given as GVHD prophylaxis. Because TRA and TRB clonality correlated tightly in about 9 samples, the subsequent TCR analyses were limited to TRB only. Blood from every one of the 30 to 40 PTCy patients who had 1-year posttransplant specimens underwent TRB sequencing. TRB sequencing was also done on up to about 3 additional blood samples from 2 to 5.2 years after transplant in 3 patients, and on pretransplant blood from 4 patients. Public TRB sequences were checked against a database of over 3,500 sequences associated with responses to pathogens, tumor antigens, self-antigens and alloantigens. Samples from about 33 PTCy-treated patients and roughly 17 related bone marrow donors of those patients were subjected to antigen receptor sequencing. Summary of the overall study and its limitations: Across under 50 patients, recipient CMV seropositivity and CMV reactivation were highly associated with TRB clonality; PTCy diversity was similar to CNI/methotrexate controls. At 1-2 months, donor-recipient similarity was low but rose over the first year, and the later blood repertoires were often dominated by donor CD8+ memory clones. The TRB repertoires of T cells infiltrating skin or GI tract showed only limited overlap with the TRB repertoires of T cells in blood.

Trimming takes 3 bases from V and 6 bases from J, and the germline ends sit 14 bases apart. CDR1 is given as GTSNPN and CDR2 as SVGIG, both from the germline V gene (reference sequence). From cysteine to phenylalanine, the CDR3 is 13 amino acids long. Only the CDR3 portion is preserved as DNA: 39 bases, with reading frame beginning at the first base. Genomic DNA was used for TRB sequencing, which was performed with the immunoSEQ assay at survey resolution or with the hsTCRB kit. Under the source paper's analysis protocol: The immunoSEQ software handled initial read processing, and the LymphoSeq R package was used for repertoire analyses. For each TRB dataset, clonality was calculated as 1 minus normalized Shannon entropy, and the Gini coefficient was computed as well. Phenotypes of unsorted samples were inferred by mapping TRB sequences from sorted subsets of the recipient or donor onto the same recipient's unsorted samples. The clones in this table, taken by TCRdb from immuneACCESS, are in-frame only. Not every clone is retained; where verified, under half of the shortfall comes from an unresolved V gene, and the cause of the rest is unknown. V and J calls and clone size are given by that table; D and trimming were obtained from the DNA. The sample contains roughly 30,000 clones, around 90% of them found a single time. In total, the top ten clones hold roughly 0.25% of the sample.

Viable CD3+CD4+ or CD3+CD8+ cells that were CCR7+CD45RA+CD45RO-CD95-CD27+CD28+ were defined as naive T cells. Related bone marrow donors provided peripheral blood samples on the day of marrow donation. Peripheral blood and bone marrow mononuclear cells were isolated by Ficoll-Hypaque density centrifugation and were cryopreserved. CD4+ and CD8+ T cells, including naive and memory subsets, were sorted by FACS on a FACSAria II. The sequencing sample was made of naive CD4+ T cells sorted from PBMCs. The origin of this receptor is a woman in her sixties or seventies in good health, CMV-negative, and a related stem cell transplant donor. The chain employs TRBV30 and TRBJ1-2; the D gene is perhaps TRBD1, from 6 matching bases. The CDR3: CAWRRDIGDGYTF. The sequenced DNA: TGTGCCTGGAGAAGGGACATAGGGGATGGCTACACCTTC.